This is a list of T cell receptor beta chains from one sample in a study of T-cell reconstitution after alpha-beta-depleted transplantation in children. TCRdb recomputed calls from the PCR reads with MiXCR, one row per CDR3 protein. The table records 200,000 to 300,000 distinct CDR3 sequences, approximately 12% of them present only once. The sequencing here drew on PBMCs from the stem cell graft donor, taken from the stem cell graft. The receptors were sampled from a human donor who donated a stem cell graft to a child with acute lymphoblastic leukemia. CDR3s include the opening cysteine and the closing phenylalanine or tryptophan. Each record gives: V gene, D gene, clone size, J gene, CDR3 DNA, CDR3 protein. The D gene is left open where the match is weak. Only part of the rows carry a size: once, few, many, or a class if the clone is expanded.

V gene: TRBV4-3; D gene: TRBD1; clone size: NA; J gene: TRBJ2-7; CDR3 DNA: TGCGCCAGCAGCCAACTGACAGGGTTCGAGCAGTACTTC; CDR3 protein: CASSQLTGFEQYF
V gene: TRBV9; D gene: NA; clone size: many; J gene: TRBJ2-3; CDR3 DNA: TGTGCCAGCAGCGTAGGGACCACAGATACGCAGTATTTT; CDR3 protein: CASSVGTTDTQYF
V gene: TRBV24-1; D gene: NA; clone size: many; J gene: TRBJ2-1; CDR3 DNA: TGTGCCACCACCATGGCAGGGTGGAATGAGCAGTTCTTC; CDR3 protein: CATTMAGWNEQFF
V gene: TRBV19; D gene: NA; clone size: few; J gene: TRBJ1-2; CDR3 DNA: TGTGCCAGTAGTATACCCGATCCAGGCCCGAGAAACTATGGCTACACCTTC; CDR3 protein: CASSIPDPGPRNYGYTF
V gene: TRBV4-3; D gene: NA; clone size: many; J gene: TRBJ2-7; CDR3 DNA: TGCGCCAGCAGCCCGGCTAACTCATACGAGCAGTACTTC; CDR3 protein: CASSPANSYEQYF
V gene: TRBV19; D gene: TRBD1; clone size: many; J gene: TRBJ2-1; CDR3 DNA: TGTGCCAGTAGTCTCAACAGGGGGTTATCCTACAATGAGCAGTTCTTC; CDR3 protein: CASSLNRGLSYNEQFF
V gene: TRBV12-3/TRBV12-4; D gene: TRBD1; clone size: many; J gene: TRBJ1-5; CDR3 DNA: TGTGCCAGCAGTCAGGACAGGCTTCAGCCCCAGCATTTT; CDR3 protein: CASSQDRLQPQHF
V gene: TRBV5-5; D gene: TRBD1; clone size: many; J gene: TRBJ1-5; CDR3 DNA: TGTGCCAGCAGCCTCTGGGCAGGGGGCAGTCAGCCCCAGCATTTT; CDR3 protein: CASSLWAGGSQPQHF
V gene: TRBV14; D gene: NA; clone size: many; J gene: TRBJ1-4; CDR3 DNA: TGTGCCAGCAGTTCACAGGGAGGAAGTGAAAAACTGTTTTTT; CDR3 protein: CASSSQGGSEKLFF
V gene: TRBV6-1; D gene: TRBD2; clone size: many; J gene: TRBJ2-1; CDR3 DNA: TGTGCCAGCAGTGAAGCACCGGGACTAGCGGGAAAGCAGTTCTTC; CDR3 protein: CASSEAPGLAGKQFF
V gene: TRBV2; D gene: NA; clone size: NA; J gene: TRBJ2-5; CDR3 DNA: TGTGCCAGCAGTCGTAGGCGGGACAGAGAGACCCAGTACTTC; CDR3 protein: CASSRRRDRETQYF
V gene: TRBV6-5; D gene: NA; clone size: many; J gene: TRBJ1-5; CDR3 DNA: TGTGCCAGCAAGCTCAGGGATAATAGCAATCAGCCCCAGCATTTT; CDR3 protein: CASKLRDNSNQPQHF
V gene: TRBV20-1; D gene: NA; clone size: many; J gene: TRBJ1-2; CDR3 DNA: TGCAGTGCTAGAGTAGGGCAGGGCGTCCTACCCTATGGCTACACCTTC; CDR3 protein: CSARVGQGVLPYGYTF
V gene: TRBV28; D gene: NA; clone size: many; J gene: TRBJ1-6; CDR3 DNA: TGTGCCAGCAGTTTGAGAATTGGCTCCTATAATTCACCCCTCCACTTT; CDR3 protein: CASSLRIGSYNSPLHF
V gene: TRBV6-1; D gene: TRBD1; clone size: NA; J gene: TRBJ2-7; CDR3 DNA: TGTGCCAGCAGAACCGGGACAGGGGGCCACGAGCAGTACTTC; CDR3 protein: CASRTGTGGHEQYF
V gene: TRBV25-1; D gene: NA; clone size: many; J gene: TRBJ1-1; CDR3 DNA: TGTGCCAGCAGGGGGCCGTATACTGAAGCTTTCTTT; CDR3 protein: CASRGPYTEAFF
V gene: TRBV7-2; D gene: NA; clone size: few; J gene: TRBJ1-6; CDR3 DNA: TGTGCCAGCAGCTTATCCGGGAGCTCCTATAATTCACCCCTCCACTTT; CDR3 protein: CASSLSGSSYNSPLHF
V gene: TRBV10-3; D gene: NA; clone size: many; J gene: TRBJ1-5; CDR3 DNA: TGTGCCATCAAGGGGGATAGCAATCAGCCCCAGCATTTT; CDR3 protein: CAIKGDSNQPQHF
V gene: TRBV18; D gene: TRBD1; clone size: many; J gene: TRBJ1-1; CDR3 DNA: TGTGCCAGCTCACCCAACACCGGACAGGCGAGGGGCACTGAAGCTTTCTTT; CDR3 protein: CASSPNTGQARGTEAFF
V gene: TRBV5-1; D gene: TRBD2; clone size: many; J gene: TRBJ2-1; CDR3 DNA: TGCGCCAGCAGCTTTGGGCAGCGGGGAGCCACGACCTACAATGAGCAGTTCTTC; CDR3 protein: CASSFGQRGATTYNEQFF
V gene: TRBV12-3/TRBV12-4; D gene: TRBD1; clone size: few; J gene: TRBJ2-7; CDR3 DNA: TGTGCCAGCAGTCAGGGACAGGGAAGGGAGCAGTACTTC; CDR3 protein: CASSQGQGREQYF
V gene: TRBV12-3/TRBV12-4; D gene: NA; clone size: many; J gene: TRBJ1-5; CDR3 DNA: TGTGCCAGCAGTTGGAGCAATCAGCCCCAGCATTTT; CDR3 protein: CASSWSNQPQHF
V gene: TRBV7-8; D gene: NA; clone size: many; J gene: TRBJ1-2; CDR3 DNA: TGTGCCAGCAGCCCCCCCCCGGGCCCTAGCACTGGCTACACCTTC; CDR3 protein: CASSPPPGPSTGYTF
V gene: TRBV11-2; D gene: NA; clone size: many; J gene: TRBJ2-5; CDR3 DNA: TGTGCCAGCAGCCCCCCGACTTGGCAGATACCTATGTACTTC; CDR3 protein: CASSPPTWQIPMYF
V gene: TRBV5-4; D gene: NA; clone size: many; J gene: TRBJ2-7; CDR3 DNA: TGTGCCAGCAGCTTCACACCAGATAGTATCACCTACGAGCAGTACTTC; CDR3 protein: CASSFTPDSITYEQYF
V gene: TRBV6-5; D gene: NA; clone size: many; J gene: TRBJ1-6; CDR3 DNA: TGTGCCAGCAGTTACTCAACACTCAATAATTCACCCCTCCACTTT; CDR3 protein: CASSYSTLNNSPLHF
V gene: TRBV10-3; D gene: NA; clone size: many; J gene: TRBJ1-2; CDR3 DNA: TGTGCCATCAGTGACTCGGGGGTGGTTGACTATGGCTACACCTTC; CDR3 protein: CAISDSGVVDYGYTF
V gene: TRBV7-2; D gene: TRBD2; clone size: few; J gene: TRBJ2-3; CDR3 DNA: TGTGCCAGCAGCCCCCTCGGGACTATTATAACAGATACGCAGTATTTT; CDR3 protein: CASSPLGTIITDTQYF
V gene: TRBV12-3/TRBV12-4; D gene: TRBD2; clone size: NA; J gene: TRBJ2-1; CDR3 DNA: TGTGCCAGCAGTTCGCCAGCGGGGGGCTCCTACAATGAGCAGTTCTTC; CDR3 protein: CASSSPAGGSYNEQFF
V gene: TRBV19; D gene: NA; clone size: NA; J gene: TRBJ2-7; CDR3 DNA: TGTGCCAGTAGTATCCAGGATGCCTACGAGCAGTACTTC; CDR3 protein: CASSIQDAYEQYF
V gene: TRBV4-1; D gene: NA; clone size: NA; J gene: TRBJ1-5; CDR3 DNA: TGCGCCAGCAGCCTCTCAACCGGGGATCAGCCCCAGCATTTT; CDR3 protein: CASSLSTGDQPQHF
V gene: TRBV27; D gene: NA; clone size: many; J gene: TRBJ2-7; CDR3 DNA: TGTGCCAGCAGTTTAAGGTCCGACAGTTCCGAGCAGTACTTC; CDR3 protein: CASSLRSDSSEQYF
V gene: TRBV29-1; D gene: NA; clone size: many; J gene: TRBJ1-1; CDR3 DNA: TGCAGCGTTCGAGGGGCAGGGAACACTGAAGCTTTCTTT; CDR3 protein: CSVRGAGNTEAFF
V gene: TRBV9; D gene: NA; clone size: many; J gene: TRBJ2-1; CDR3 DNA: TGTGCCAGCAGCGTAGCTATGAGCTCCTACAATGAGCAGTTCTTC; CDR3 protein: CASSVAMSSYNEQFF
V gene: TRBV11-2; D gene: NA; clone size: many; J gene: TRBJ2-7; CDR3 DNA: TGTGCCAGCAGTCCTTGGCAGGGGCACGAGCAGTACTTC; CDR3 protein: CASSPWQGHEQYF
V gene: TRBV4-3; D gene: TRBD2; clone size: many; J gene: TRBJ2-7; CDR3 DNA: TGCGCCAGCAGCCAAGTAATAGGACTAGCGGGCTCCTACGAGCAGTACTTC; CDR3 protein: CASSQVIGLAGSYEQYF
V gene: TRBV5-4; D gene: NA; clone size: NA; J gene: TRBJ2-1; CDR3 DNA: TGTGCCAGCAGCTCGGAGGGCAGTCTATACAATGAGCAGTTCTTC; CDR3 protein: CASSSEGSLYNEQFF
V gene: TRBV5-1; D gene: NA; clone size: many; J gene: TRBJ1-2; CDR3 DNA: TGCGCCAGCAGCTCGGAGACCGGGACCGATGGCTACACCTTC; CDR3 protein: CASSSETGTDGYTF
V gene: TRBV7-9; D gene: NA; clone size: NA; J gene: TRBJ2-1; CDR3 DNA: TGTGCCAGCAGCTATATCTCGGGGGCGCTTAATGAGCAGTTCTTC; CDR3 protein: CASSYISGALNEQFF
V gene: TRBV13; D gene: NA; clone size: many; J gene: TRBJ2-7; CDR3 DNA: TGTGCCAGCAGCGATACGACCTACGAGCAGTACTTC; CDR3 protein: CASSDTTYEQYF
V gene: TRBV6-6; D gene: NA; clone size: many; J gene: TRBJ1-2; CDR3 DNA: TGTGCCAGCAGTTACGATCGGTTGCAAGGCTACACCTTC; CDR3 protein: CASSYDRLQGYTF
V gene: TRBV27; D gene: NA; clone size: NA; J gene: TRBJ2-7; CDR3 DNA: TGTGCCAGCAGTTTATTAACAGCGGTAGTTGTCGAGCAGTACTTC; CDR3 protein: CASSLLTAVVVEQYF
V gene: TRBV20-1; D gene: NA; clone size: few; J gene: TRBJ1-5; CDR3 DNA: TGCAGTGCGACGGGAATTAACTGGGACAGCAATCAGCCCCAGCATTTT; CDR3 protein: CSATGINWDSNQPQHF
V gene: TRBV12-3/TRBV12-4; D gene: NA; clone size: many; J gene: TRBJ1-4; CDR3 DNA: TGTGCCAGCAGCCGTGGGGAAAAACTGTTTTTT; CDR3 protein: CASSRGEKLFF
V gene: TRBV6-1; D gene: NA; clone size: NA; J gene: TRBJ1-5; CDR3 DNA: TGTGCCAGCAGAGGAAGTTTCGGCAATCAGCCCCAGCATTTT; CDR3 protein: CASRGSFGNQPQHF
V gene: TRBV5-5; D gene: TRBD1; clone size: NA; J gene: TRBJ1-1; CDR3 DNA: TGTGCCAGCAGCTTGATCCCAGGGGGATCCACTGAAGCTTTCTTT; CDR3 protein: CASSLIPGGSTEAFF
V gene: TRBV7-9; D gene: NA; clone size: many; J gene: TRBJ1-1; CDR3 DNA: TGTGCCAGCAGCCCCCCGGGGAGGCTTACTGAAGCTTTCTTT; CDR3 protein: CASSPPGRLTEAFF
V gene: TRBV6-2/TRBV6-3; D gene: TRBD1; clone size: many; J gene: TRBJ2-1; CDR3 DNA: TGTGCCAGCAACAGGGGATACCCCTACAATGAGCAGTTCTTC; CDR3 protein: CASNRGYPYNEQFF
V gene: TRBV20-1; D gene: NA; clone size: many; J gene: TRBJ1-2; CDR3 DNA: TGCAGTGCCTTCGCACTCGGCTACACCTTC; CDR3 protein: CSAFALGYTF
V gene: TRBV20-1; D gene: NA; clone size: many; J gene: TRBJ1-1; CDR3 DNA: TGCAGTGCTAGAGTAGGCAGGCTGAACACTGAAGCTTTCTTT; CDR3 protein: CSARVGRLNTEAFF
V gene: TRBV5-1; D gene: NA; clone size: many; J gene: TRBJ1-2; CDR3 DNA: TGCGCCAGCAGCCCCGACGTGAATTCATATGGCTACACCTTC; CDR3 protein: CASSPDVNSYGYTF
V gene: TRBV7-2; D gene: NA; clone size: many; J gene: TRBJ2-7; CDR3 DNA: TGTGCCAGCAGGAATACACTGAGCTCCTACGAGCAGTACTTC; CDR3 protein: CASRNTLSSYEQYF
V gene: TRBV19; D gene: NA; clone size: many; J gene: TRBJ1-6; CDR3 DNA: TGTGCCAGTAGTATTACAGGGTTCCGAACTGGTAATTCACCCCTCCACTTT; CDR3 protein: CASSITGFRTGNSPLHF
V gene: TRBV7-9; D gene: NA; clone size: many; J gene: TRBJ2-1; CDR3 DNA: TGTGCCAGCAGCAACCGGAATGTAAACAATGAGCAGTTCTTC; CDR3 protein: CASSNRNVNNEQFF